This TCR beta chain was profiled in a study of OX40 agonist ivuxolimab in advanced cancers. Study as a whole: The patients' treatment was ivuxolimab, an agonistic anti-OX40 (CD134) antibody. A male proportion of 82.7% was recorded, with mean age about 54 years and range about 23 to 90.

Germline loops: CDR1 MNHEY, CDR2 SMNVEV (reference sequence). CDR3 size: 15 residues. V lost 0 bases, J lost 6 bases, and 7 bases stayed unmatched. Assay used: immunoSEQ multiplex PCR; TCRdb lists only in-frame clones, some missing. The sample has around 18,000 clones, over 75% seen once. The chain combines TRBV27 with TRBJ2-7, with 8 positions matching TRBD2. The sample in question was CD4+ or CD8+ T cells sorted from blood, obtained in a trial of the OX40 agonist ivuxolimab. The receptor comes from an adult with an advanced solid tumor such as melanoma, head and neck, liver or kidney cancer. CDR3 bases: TGTGCCAGCAGTTTATCGTCGGTAGCGGGGCTCGAGCAGTACTTC. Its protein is CASSLSSVAGLEQYF.